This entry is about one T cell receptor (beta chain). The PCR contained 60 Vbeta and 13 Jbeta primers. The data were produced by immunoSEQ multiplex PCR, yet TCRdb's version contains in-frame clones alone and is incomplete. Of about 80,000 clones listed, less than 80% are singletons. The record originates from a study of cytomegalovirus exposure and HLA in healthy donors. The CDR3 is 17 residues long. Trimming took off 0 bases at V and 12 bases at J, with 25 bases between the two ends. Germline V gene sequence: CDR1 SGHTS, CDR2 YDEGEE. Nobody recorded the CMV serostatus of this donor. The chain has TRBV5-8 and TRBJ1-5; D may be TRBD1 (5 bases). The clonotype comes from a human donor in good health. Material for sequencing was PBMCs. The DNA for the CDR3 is TGTGCCAGCAGCTTGGTTTTAATCGACACGGGGGGATCATTCCAGCATTTT. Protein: CASSLVLIDTGGSFQHF.